The 14 T cell receptor beta chains below all came from one sample that was sequenced in a study of T-cell memory formation after mild COVID-19. A single record per CDR3 protein comes from TCRdb applying MiXCR to the 5' RACE reads. The sample has about 260,000 distinct CDR3 sequences; roughly 8.2% are singletons. The sequencing sample was made of PBMCs or a T cell subset sorted from them (not recorded which). The receptor set was obtained from a man between 18 and 35 years old who had mild COVID-19 (a few samples of this study predate the infection). Cell type and time point are not known.

V gene TRBV27 combines with J gene TRBJ2-2, with 8 bases aligning to TRBD2. V lost 7 bases to trimming and J lost 3 bases; unmatched junction nucleotides: 4. This CDR3 spans 14 amino acids. Germline V gene lookup returns CDR1 MNHEY and CDR2 SMNVEV (reference sequence). The CDR3 is CASIAAGDTGELFF. As DNA, the CDR3 is TGTGCCAGCATAGCAGCGGGGGACACCGGGGAGCTGTTTTTT.

This clonotype occurred a few times. The rearrangement joins TRBV20-1 to TRBJ2-7; tentatively, D is TRBD2 (6 bases). The CDR3 is 14 amino acids. Germline loops: CDR1 DFQATT, CDR2 SNEGSKA (reference sequence). V lost 6 bases to trimming and J lost 5 bases, with 20 bases between them. CDR3 amino acids: CSATQRAGLDEQYF. In DNA form, the CDR3 reads TGCAGTGCGACACAGCGGGCAGGGCTGGACGAGCAGTACTTC.

The chain carries TRBV6-5 and TRBJ1-2; 9 bases are shared with TRBD1. The J segment lost 4 bases and the V segment lost 5 bases, leaving 14 bases of the junction unmatched. The CDR3 is made up of 17 amino acids. CDR1 is MNHEY and CDR2 is SVGAGI in the germline V gene. CDR3 loop: CASSNRGTGRGAYGYTF. DNA for the CDR3: TGTGCCAGCAGTAACCGGGGGACAGGGCGAGGGGCCTATGGCTACACCTTC.

In its sample, this clonotype was seen a few times. The rearrangement uses TRBV7-8 and TRBJ2-7, with TRBD2 matching 9 bases. The J segment lost 4 bases and the V segment lost 0 bases, leaving 7 bases of the junction unmatched. CDR1 and CDR2 (germline): SGHVS, FQNEAQ. There are 16 residues in the CDR3. In nucleotides, the CDR3 is TGTGCCAGCAGCTTAGCATCGGGACTAGCTTTGTACGAGCAGTACTTC. Its translation is CASSLASGLALYEQYF.

This chain links TRBV4-1 with TRBJ2-2; 8 bases are a match to TRBD1. CDR3 size: 15 residues. V dropped 2 bases and J dropped 5; count of bases not matched to a gene: 4. Germline V gives CDR1 MGHRA, CDR2 YSYEKL. CDR3 region: CASSQRTGWTGELFF. As DNA, the CDR3 is TGCGCCAGCAGCCAAAGGACAGGGTGGACCGGGGAGCTGTTTTTT.

This clonotype turned up a few times. The rearrangement uses TRBV4-2 and TRBJ1-3; 7 nucleotides match TRBD1. Germline V CDR1 and CDR2: LGHNA, YNFKEQ. This CDR3 is built from 18 residues. V trimming: 6 bases; J trimming: 3 bases; junction bases outside the gene matches: 17. The CDR3 here is CASSYQTILTGSGNTIYF. The CDR3 DNA is TGTGCCAGCAGTTACCAGACCATATTGACAGGGAGTGGAAACACCATATATTTT.

This clonotype was observed a few times. This chain uses TRBV4-3 with TRBJ1-2, with D perhaps matching TRBD1 (5 bases). The length of the CDR3 is 14 residues. The germline gives CDR1 LGHNA, CDR2 YSLEER. The ends were cut back, 6 bases at V and 5 bases at J, with 16 bases in the middle. The CDR3 nucleotides read TGCGCCAGCAGTCGTAGCGGGGCTACTTATGGCTACACCTTC. Translation gives CASSRSGATYGYTF.

This clonotype has a handful of counts. The V gene is TRBV7-2, the J gene TRBJ1-4; 7 bases fit TRBD1. V shed 9 bases, J shed 6 bases, and the junction held 4 bases outside the gene matches. Per the germline V gene, CDR1 is SGHTA and CDR2 is FQGNSA. The CDR3 is 12 residues long. The CDR3, as DNA: TGTGCCAGTCGACAGGGAGATGAAAAACTGTTTTTT. Its translation: CASRQGDEKLFF.

Only a few counts were recorded for this clonotype. The V call is TRBV12-3 or TRBV12-4, the J call TRBJ2-7; 14 nucleotides line up with TRBD2. V trimming: 5 bases; J trimming: 5 bases; junction bases outside the gene matches: 8. The CDR3 spans 16 residues. CDR3 nucleotides: TGTGCCAGCAGTGGACTAGCGGGGGGTCAAATTGACGAGCAGTACTTC. It specifies CASSGLAGGQIDEQYF.

This clonotype was counted ten times or more. In nucleotides, the CDR3 is TGCGCCAGCAGCTTGAACGGACAAGAGACCCAGTACTTC. This codes for CASSLNGQETQYF. V and J are TRBV5-1 and TRBJ2-5; D unresolved. The length of the CDR3 is 13 residues. In germline, CDR1 is SGHRS, CDR2 YFSETQ. The ends were cut back, 1 base at V and 2 bases at J, with 6 bases in the middle. The full variable domain, its missing parts supplied by reference TRBV5-1 and TRBJ2-5, is KAGVTQTPRYLIKTRGQQVTLSCSPISGHRSVSWYQQTPGQGLQFLFEYFSETQRNKGNFPGRFSGRQFSNSRSEMNVSTLELGDSALYLCASSLNGQETQYFGPGTRLLVL.

This clonotype occurred once. The chain combines TRBV6-2 or TRBV6-3 with TRBJ2-7, with D perhaps TRBD1 (6 bases). CDR3 length: 13 amino acids. Germline-derived CDR1 and CDR2 are MNHEY and SVGEGT. With 4 bases removed from V and 2 bases from J, the gap between germline ends came to 9 bases. The CDR3 is CASSWGQTYEQYV. CDR3 coding DNA: TGTGCCAGCAGTTGGGGGCAGACCTACGAGCAGTACGTC.

This clonotype was observed many times. The V and J genes are TRBV20-1 and TRBJ2-6, with D uncertain. The V end lost 7 bases, the J end lost 0 bases, and 7 bases lay between the germline ends. The CDR3 length is 13 residues. Germline values: CDR1 DFQATT, CDR2 SNEGSKA (reference sequence). This CDR3 is CSGVPSGANVLTF. For the CDR3, the DNA is TGCAGTGGGGTGCCCTCTGGGGCCAACGTCCTGACTTTC.

For this clonotype: Without the conserved terminal phenylalanine or tryptophan, this CDR3 likely stems from a read error. The DNA is left out, because the CDR3 cannot be placed on it with certainty; the CDR3 is given as TCRdb lists it. This rearrangement joins TRBV20-1 to TRBJ2-1; the table's D call, TRBD2, was not checked against the DNA. The CDR3 is made up of 12 amino acids, end residues included. Germline CDR1 reads DFQATT; CDR2 reads SNEGSKA (reference sequence). The CDR3 region is CSAKRPSGEVLI.

CDR3 sequence reads: CASSYSPAYSNQPQHF. CDR3 nucleotides: TGTGCCAGCAGTTACTCTCCAGCCTATAGCAATCAGCCCCAGCATTTT. The V gene is TRBV6-6, the J gene TRBJ1-5; D ambiguous. The CDR3 totals 16 residues. Germline CDR1 and CDR2: MNHNY and SVGAGI (reference sequence). V lost 0 bases and J 0 bases, leaving 9 bases between the germline ends.